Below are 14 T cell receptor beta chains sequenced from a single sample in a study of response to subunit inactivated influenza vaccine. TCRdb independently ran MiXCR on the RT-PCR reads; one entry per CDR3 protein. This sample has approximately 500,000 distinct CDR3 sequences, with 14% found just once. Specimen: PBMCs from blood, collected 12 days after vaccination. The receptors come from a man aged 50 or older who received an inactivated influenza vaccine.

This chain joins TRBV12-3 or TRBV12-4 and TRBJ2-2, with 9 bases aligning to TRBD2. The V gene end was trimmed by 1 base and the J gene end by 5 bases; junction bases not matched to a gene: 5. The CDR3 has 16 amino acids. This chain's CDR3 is CASSLVAGGPTGELFF. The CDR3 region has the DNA TGTGCCAGCAGTTTAGTTGCGGGAGGGCCGACCGGGGAGCTGTTTTTT.

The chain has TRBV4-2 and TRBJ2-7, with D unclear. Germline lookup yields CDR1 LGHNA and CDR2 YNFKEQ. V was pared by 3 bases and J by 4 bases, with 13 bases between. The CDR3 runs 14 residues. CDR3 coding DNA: TGTGCCAGCAGCCAGGAAAGGACCATGTACGAGCAGTACTTC. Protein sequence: CASSQERTMYEQYF.

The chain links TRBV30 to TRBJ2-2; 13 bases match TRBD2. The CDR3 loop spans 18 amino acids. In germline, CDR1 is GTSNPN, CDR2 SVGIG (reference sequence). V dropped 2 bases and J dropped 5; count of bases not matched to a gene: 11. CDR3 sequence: CAWSSFGLAGEWTGELFF. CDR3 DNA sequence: TGTGCCTGGAGTTCCTTCGGACTAGCGGGAGAGTGGACCGGGGAGCTGTTTTTT.

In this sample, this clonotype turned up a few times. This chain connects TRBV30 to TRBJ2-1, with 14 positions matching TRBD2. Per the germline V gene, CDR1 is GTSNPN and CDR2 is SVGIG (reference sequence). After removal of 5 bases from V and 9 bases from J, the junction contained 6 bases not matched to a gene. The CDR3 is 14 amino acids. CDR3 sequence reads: CAWAGLAGVSEQFF. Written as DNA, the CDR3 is TGTGCCTGGGCGGGACTAGCGGGAGTGAGTGAGCAGTTCTTC.

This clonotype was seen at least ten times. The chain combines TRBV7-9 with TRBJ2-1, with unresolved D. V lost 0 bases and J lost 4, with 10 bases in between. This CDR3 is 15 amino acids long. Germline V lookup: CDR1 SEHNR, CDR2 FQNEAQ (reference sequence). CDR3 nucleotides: TGTGCCAGCAGCTTAGCGTTGGCCAGATACAATGAGCAGTTCTTC. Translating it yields CASSLALARYNEQFF.

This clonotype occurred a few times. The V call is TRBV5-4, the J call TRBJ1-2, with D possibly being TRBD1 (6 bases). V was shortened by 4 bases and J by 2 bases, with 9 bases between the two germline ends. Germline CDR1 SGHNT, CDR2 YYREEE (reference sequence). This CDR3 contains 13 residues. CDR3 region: CASSDGQNYGYTF. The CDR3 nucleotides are TGTGCCAGCAGCGACGGACAGAACTATGGCTACACCTTC.

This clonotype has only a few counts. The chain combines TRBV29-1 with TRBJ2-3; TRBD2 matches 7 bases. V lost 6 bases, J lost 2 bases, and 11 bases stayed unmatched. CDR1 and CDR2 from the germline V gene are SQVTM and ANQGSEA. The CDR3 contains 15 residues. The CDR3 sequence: CSVSSGRGYTDTQYF. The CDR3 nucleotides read TGCAGCGTGTCCAGTGGGCGGGGGTACACAGATACGCAGTATTTT.

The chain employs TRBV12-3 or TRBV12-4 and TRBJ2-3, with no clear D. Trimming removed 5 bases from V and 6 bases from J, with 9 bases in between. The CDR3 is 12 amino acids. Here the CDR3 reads CASSPGWDTQYF. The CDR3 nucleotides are TGTGCCAGCAGTCCTGGTTGGGATACGCAGTATTTT.

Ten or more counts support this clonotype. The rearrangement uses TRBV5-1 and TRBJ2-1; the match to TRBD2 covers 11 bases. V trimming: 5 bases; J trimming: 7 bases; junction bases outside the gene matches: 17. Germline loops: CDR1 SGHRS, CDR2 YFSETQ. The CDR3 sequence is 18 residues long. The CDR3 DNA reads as TGCGCCAGCAGTTTTGGTACTAGCGGGGGTTCAATGATGAATGAGCAGTTCTTC. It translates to CASSFGTSGGSMMNEQFF. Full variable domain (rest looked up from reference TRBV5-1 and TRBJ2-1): KAGVTQTPRYLIKTRGQQVTLSCSPISGHRSVSWYQQTPGQGLQFLFEYFSETQRNKGNFPGRFSGRQFSNSRSEMNVSTLELGDSALYLCASSFGTSGGSMMNEQFFGPGTRLTVL.

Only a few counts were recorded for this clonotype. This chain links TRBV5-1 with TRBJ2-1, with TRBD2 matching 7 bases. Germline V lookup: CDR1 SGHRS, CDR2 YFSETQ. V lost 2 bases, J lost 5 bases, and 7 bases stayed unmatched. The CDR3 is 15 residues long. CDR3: CASSFASGKNNEQFF. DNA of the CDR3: TGCGCCAGCAGCTTCGCTAGCGGTAAGAACAATGAGCAGTTCTTC.

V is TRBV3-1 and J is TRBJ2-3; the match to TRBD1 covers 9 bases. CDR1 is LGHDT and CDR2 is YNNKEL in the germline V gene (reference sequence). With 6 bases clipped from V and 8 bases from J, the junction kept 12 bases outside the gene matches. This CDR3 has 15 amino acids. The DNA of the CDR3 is TGTGCCAGCAGTCGGCGGGACAGGGCGCCGGGTACGCAGTATTTT. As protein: CASSRRDRAPGTQYF.

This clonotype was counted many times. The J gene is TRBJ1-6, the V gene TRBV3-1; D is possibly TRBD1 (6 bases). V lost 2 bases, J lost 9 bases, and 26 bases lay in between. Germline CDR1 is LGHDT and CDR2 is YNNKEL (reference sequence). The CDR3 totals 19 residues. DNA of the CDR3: TGTGCCAGCAGCCAAACTTGGGGCCGGAACAGGGTACGTGGTTCACCCCTCCACTTT. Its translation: CASSQTWGRNRVRGSPLHF.

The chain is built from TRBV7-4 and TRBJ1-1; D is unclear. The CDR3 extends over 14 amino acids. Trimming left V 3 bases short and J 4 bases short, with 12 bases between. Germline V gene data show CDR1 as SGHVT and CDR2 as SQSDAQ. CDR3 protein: CASSLVFSVTEAFF. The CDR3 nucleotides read TGTGCCAGCAGCTTGGTATTCTCCGTCACTGAAGCTTTCTTT.

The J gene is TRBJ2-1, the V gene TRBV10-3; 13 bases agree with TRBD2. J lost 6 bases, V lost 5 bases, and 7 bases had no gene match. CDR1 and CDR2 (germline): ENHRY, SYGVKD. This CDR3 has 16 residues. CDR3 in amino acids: CAISSPGTSGINEQFF. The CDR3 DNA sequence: TGTGCCATCAGTTCACCTGGGACTAGCGGGATCAATGAGCAGTTCTTC.